A single sample is the source of the 29 T cell receptor beta chains below, sequenced in a study of identical twins. From the 5' RACE reads, TCRdb called clonotypes with MiXCR, one entry per CDR3 protein. The table lists some 1,600,000 distinct CDR3 sequences, around 29% of them singletons. The source material was cord blood. The receptor set was obtained from a newborn girl in good health.

This clonotype showed up just a few times. The V gene is TRBV20-1, the J gene TRBJ2-7; a weak D match, TRBD2 (5 bases). Deletions cut 2 bases from V and 6 bases from J, with 14 bases between. This CDR3 has 13 amino acids. Germline CDR1 and CDR2: DFQATT and SNEGSKA (reference sequence). The CDR3 region has the DNA TGCAGTGCTAGACCCCCGGGATATGGCGAGCAGTACTTC. Translated, it gives CSARPPGYGEQYF.

This clonotype was counted a single time. The rearrangement joins TRBV13 to TRBJ1-2; D is uncertain. There are 15 residues in the CDR3. Between the trimmed V and J ends, which lost 4 bases and 4 bases, there was a span of 16 bases. Germline-derived CDR1 and CDR2 are PRHDT and FYEKMQ (reference sequence). In nucleotides, the CDR3 is TGTGCCAGCAGCTCAAGGGCGGGAGAGGGCTATGGCTACACCTTC. Translated, it gives CASSSRAGEGYGYTF.

The chain carries TRBV27 and TRBJ1-2; no clear D gene. The V end was cut by 2 bases, the J end by 3 bases, with 7 bases between. CDR1 is MNHEY and CDR2 is SMNVEV in the germline V gene (reference sequence). This CDR3 region has 13 residues. The CDR3 region is CASSLNSDYGYTF. CDR3 nucleotide sequence: TGTGCCAGCAGTTTAAACAGTGACTATGGCTACACCTTC.

To note about this clonotype: One junction end does not reproduce the germline sequence, and a read error may be involved. The rearrangement uses TRBV20-1 and TRBJ2-3; 9 bases map to TRBD2. The CDR3 has 16 amino acids. Germline V gene data show CDR1 as DFQATT and CDR2 as SNEGSKA (reference sequence). CDR3 sequence (DNA): TGCGGTGCTGGAGAGATTGTAGCGGGAGAGGGAGATACGCAGTATTTT. This gives the protein CGAGEIVAGEGDTQYF.

The chain links TRBV20-1 to TRBJ2-5; tentative D call: TRBD2 (7 bases). The CDR3 sequence is 15 residues long. From germline, CDR1 is DFQATT and CDR2 SNEGSKA (reference sequence). V lost 5 bases and J 1 base, leaving 17 bases between the germline ends. The CDR3 protein is CSASSRGAPQETQYF. The DNA for the CDR3 is TGCAGTGCTTCGTCCCGGGGGGCTCCCCAAGAGACCCAGTACTTC.

The chain recombines TRBV5-1 with TRBJ2-1; TRBD1 matches 7 bases. CDR1 and CDR2 from the germline V gene are SGHRS and YFSETQ. The CDR3 covers 16 residues. Trimming cost V 4 bases and J 6 bases; bases outside gene matches: 13. The CDR3, as DNA: TGCGCCAGCAGCCCAACCCCAGGGGGAAACTCCAATGAGCAGTTCTTC. This encodes CASSPTPGGNSNEQFF.

This clonotype was found many times. CDR3 bases: TGCAGCGTTTTAGCGGGGGGGACCTACAATGAGCAGTTCTTC. Its protein is CSVLAGGTYNEQFF. The V gene is TRBV29-1, the J gene TRBJ2-1; 11 bases are a match to TRBD2. The CDR3 sequence is 14 residues long. CDR1 is SQVTM, CDR2 ANQGSEA, per germline. With V trimmed by 5 bases and J by 2 bases, 2 bases remained unmatched.

This clonotype was recorded at least ten times. This rearrangement joins TRBV4-2 to TRBJ2-7; 11 positions match TRBD1. This CDR3 contains 16 residues. After removal of 3 bases from V and 0 bases from J, the junction contained 4 bases not matched to a gene. The germline V gene has CDR1 LGHNA and CDR2 YNFKEQ. CDR3 amino acids: CASSHQGTGGSYEQYF. The CDR3 coding sequence is TGTGCCAGCAGCCATCAAGGGACAGGGGGCTCCTACGAGCAGTACTTC.

The sample holds a few counts of this clonotype. This chain connects TRBV29-1 to TRBJ1-1, with 9 bases identical to TRBD1. Germline loops: CDR1 SQVTM, CDR2 ANQGSEA. V was pared by 6 bases and J by 6 bases, with 8 bases of the junction left unmatched. The CDR3 sequence is 13 residues long. The CDR3 protein is CSVRTGESAEAFF. CDR3 DNA sequence: TGCAGCGTGCGGACAGGGGAAAGCGCTGAAGCTTTCTTT.

The chain joins TRBV28 to TRBJ2-7; 9 nucleotides agree with TRBD1. V dropped 10 bases and J dropped 7; count of bases not matched to a gene: 17. The CDR3 loop spans 15 amino acids. Germline loops: CDR1 MDHEN, CDR2 SYDVKM. CDR3 protein: CAILGWDRDYNEQYF. The DNA of the CDR3 is TGTGCCATACTAGGTTGGGACAGGGACTACAATGAGCAGTACTTC.

This clonotype was recorded a few times. J is TRBJ2-5 and V is TRBV5-1, with 8 bases matching TRBD2. V gave up 1 base and J gave up 1 base; unmatched junction bases: 9. Germline CDR1 is SGHRS and CDR2 is YFSETQ. The CDR3 runs 17 residues. CDR3 sequence reads: CASSLSPAGVLQETQYF. The CDR3 nucleotides are TGCGCCAGCAGCTTGTCGCCAGCGGGGGTTCTCCAAGAGACCCAGTACTTC. The entire variable domain, with the rest obtained from reference TRBV5-1 and TRBJ2-5, is as follows: KAGVTQTPRYLIKTRGQQVTLSCSPISGHRSVSWYQQTPGQGLQFLFEYFSETQRNKGNFPGRFSGRQFSNSRSEMNVSTLELGDSALYLCASSLSPAGVLQETQYFGPGTRLLVL.

J is TRBJ1-2 and V is TRBV20-1, with D maybe TRBD1 (6 bases). Germline V gene lookup returns CDR1 DFQATT and CDR2 SNEGSKA (reference sequence). This CDR3 comprises 15 residues. V gave up 6 bases and J gave up 7 bases, with 24 bases separating them. The DNA for the CDR3 is TGCAGTGCCCCCGGGGGGGGGACACGGCTAGCTGGCTACACCTTC. Translation gives CSAPGGGTRLAGYTF.

V gene TRBV28 combines with J gene TRBJ1-5; 10 bases are shared with TRBD1. CDR1 and CDR2 (germline): MDHEN, SYDVKM. The V and J ends lost 6 bases and 2 bases, in that order; junction bases with no gene match: 4. The CDR3 has 15 residues. The CDR3 coding sequence is TGTGCCAGCAGAGAAGGGACAGGGGGCAATCAGCCCCAGCATTTT. Residues: CASREGTGGNQPQHF.

The sample holds a few counts of this clonotype. The CDR3 loop reads CASSEEEVRFADTQYF. The CDR3 DNA sequence: TGTGCCAGCAGTGAGGAGGAGGTCCGGTTCGCAGATACGCAGTATTTT. This sequence joins TRBV6-1 and TRBJ2-3; D is perhaps TRBD2 (5 bases). The CDR3 runs to 16 residues. Looked up from germline, CDR1 is MNHNS and CDR2 is SASEGT. Trimming pared 3 bases from V and 4 bases from J, leaving 17 bases between.

The rearrangement links TRBV6-2 or TRBV6-3 to TRBJ2-1; D perhaps matches TRBD1 (6 bases). V was shortened by 0 bases and J by 8 bases, with 14 bases between the two germline ends. Per germline, CDR1 MNHEY and CDR2 SVGEGT. This CDR3 comprises 15 residues. The DNA for the CDR3 is TGTGCCAGCAGTTACTCCCTAACACAGGGTTATGAGCAGTTCTTC. Its protein is CASSYSLTQGYEQFF.

The J gene is TRBJ1-6, the V gene TRBV4-2; 7 nucleotides line up with TRBD1. The V and J ends lost 4 bases and 8 bases, in that order; junction bases with no gene match: 14. There are 17 residues in the CDR3. Germline loops: CDR1 LGHNA, CDR2 YNFKEQ. The CDR3 DNA follows: TGTGCCAGCAGCCTGCAGGGGGGAGGGGTATATGATTCACCCCTCCACTTT. It specifies CASSLQGGGVYDSPLHF.

A few counts support this clonotype. This rearrangement joins TRBV4-2 to TRBJ2-7; TRBD2 might be the D (6 bases). Per the germline V gene, CDR1 is LGHNA and CDR2 is YNFKEQ. This CDR3 is 18 amino acids long. V lost 1 base and J lost 4, with 23 bases in between. The CDR3: CASSQAPPRLVGKYEQYF. The CDR3 DNA reads TGTGCCAGCAGCCAAGCCCCCCCAAGACTAGTGGGAAAGTACGAGCAGTACTTC.

V is TRBV6-1 and J is TRBJ1-2; 7 nucleotides align to TRBD1. There are 14 residues in the CDR3. With 2 bases clipped from V and 6 bases from J, the junction kept 6 bases outside the gene matches. Germline CDR1 MNHNS, CDR2 SASEGT. CDR3 coding DNA: TGTGCCAGCAGTGAACCTCGACAGGGCCATGGCTACACCTTC. Its protein is CASSEPRQGHGYTF.

The chain is built from TRBV10-3 and TRBJ1-1, with D maybe TRBD1 (5 bases). This CDR3 region has 14 residues. Germline CDR1 and CDR2: ENHRY and SYGVKD. Trimming removed 0 bases at V and 4 bases at J, with 9 bases between. For the CDR3, the DNA is TGTGCCATCAGTGAGTCTGAGGGGAGCACTGAAGCTTTCTTT. It specifies CAISESEGSTEAFF.

This clonotype has just a few counts. V is TRBV12-3 or TRBV12-4 and J is TRBJ2-3; D is undetermined. V was trimmed by 7 bases and J by 0 bases, leaving 14 bases between them. CDR3 length equals 15 residues. CDR3 DNA sequence: TGTGCCAGCACCCGCATTAAGGCGAGCACAGATACGCAGTATTTT. Encoded protein: CASTRIKASTDTQYF.

This clonotype was recorded at least ten times. The chain uses TRBV5-1 and TRBJ2-5; D tentatively fits TRBD1 or TRBD2 (5 bases each). The V end was cut by 1 base, the J end by 3 bases, with 7 bases between. Per the germline V gene, CDR1 is SGHRS and CDR2 is YFSETQ. This CDR3 has 13 amino acids. The CDR3 coding sequence is TGCGCCAGCAGCTTGCAGGGAGAAGAGACCCAGTACTTC. Translation gives CASSLQGEETQYF.

This chain links TRBV20-1 with TRBJ1-5, with D possibly TRBD1 on 5 matching bases. The CDR3 consists of 14 residues. V shed 5 bases and J shed 11 bases, with 22 bases lying between them. Germline CDR1 DFQATT, CDR2 SNEGSKA (reference sequence). CDR3 DNA sequence: TGCAGTGCTCAATCCGGGACGAAATTCCTCGCCCAGCATTTT. This gives the protein CSAQSGTKFLAQHF.

The sample holds many counts of this clonotype. The J gene is TRBJ1-2, the V gene TRBV12-3 or TRBV12-4; unclear D gene. V was clipped by 5 bases and J by 4 bases, with 11 bases between them. CDR3 length equals 13 residues. The CDR3 region is CASSPWGTYGYTF. In nucleotides, the CDR3 is TGTGCCAGCAGTCCCTGGGGTACCTATGGCTACACCTTC.

V and J are TRBV20-1 and TRBJ2-5; 10 positions match TRBD2. The J call is uncertain, as TRBJ2-7 better fits the DNA end. Germline CDR1 reads DFQATT; CDR2 reads SNEGSKA (reference sequence). The CDR3 runs to 14 residues. The CDR3 region is CSANPSGSLYEQYF. DNA of the CDR3: TGCAGTGCGAATCCTAGCGGGAGTTTGTACGAGCAGTACTTC.

This clonotype has more than one count but fewer than ten. V usage is TRBV4-2 and J usage is TRBJ1-2, with TRBD1 matching over 10 bases. The junction had 2 bases not matched to a gene; V was cut back by 1 base and J by 6 bases. The CDR3 extends over 14 amino acids. Germline values: CDR1 LGHNA, CDR2 YNFKEQ. The CDR3 coding sequence is TGTGCCAGCAGCCAAGCCGGGACAGGGGATGGCTACACCTTC. Protein: CASSQAGTGDGYTF.

This rearrangement joins TRBV10-2 to TRBJ1-4; TRBD1 is a possible D gene (5 bases). Trimming took 0 bases from V and 7 from J, leaving 15 bases between them. Germline V lookup: CDR1 WSHSY, CDR2 SAAADI. The CDR3 is made up of 16 amino acids. The CDR3 DNA sequence: TGCGCCAGCAGTGAGTCGGGGCGAGCGGTCGGTGAAAAACTGTTTTTT. This codes for CASSESGRAVGEKLFF.

The chain is built from TRBV4-2 and TRBJ2-7, with D perhaps TRBD1 (5 bases). The CDR3 is 18 amino acids. The germline V and J ends were trimmed by 0 bases and 9 bases, with 27 bases remaining between them. Germline assignment: CDR1 LGHNA and CDR2 YNFKEQ. This CDR3 is CASSQERQGPLLTLRQYF. CDR3 in DNA: TGTGCCAGCAGCCAAGAGAGGCAGGGTCCCCTTTTGACCTTGCGGCAGTACTTC.

The chain recombines TRBV20-1 with TRBJ2-4, with D possibly being TRBD1 or TRBD2 (5 bases each). The end of the DNA is better explained by TRBJ2-5, so the J call may be wrong. Germline V gene lookup returns CDR1 DFQATT and CDR2 SNEGSKA (reference sequence). The length of the CDR3 is 14 residues. Written as DNA, the CDR3 is TGCAGTGCTAGTCGTGCAGGGAGTCGAGAGACCCAGTACTTC. This encodes CSASRAGSRETQYF.

This clonotype occurred a few times. The chain uses TRBV13 and TRBJ2-3, with TRBD1 matching 9 bases. This CDR3 has 17 amino acids. With V trimmed by 5 bases and J by 0 bases, 9 bases remained unmatched. The V gene's germline CDR1 is PRHDT and CDR2 FYEKMQ (reference sequence). CDR3 in DNA: TGTGCCAGCAGCCTTTCGGGACAGGGAACGAGCACAGATACGCAGTATTTT. Protein: CASSLSGQGTSTDTQYF. The full variable domain, with the rest looked up from reference TRBV13 and TRBJ2-3, is AAGVIQSPRHLIKEKRETATLKCYPIPRHDTVYWYQQGPGQDPQFLISFYEKMQSDKGSIPDRFSAQQFSDYHSELNMSSLELGDSALYFCASSLSGQGTSTDTQYFGPGTRLTVL.